A single sample gave rise to the 21 T cell receptor beta chains below, sequenced in a study of shared T cell receptors in the human thymus. Generated by immunoSEQ multiplex PCR, the TCRdb table keeps only in-frame clones and is missing some. This sample has hundreds of thousands of clones, with approximately 89% found just once. These sequences were also reported in another study, on human thymus T cells.

Sequenced: thymocytes. These receptor sequences come from a boy under two years old with a congenital heart defect.

The V call is TRBV2, the J call TRBJ2-7; 7 positions agree with TRBD2. This CDR3 is built from 13 residues. V was clipped by 10 bases and J by 1 base; unmatched bases: 7. Germline CDR1 and CDR2: SNHLY and FYNNEI. CDR3 in DNA: TGTGCCACCCAGGGAGGGGCTTCCTACGAGCAGTACTTC. It specifies CATQGGASYEQYF.

This clone is a singleton in its sample. The chain carries TRBV27 and TRBJ2-2, with unresolved D. The CDR3 is made up of 17 amino acids. Trimming took 4 bases from V and 0 from J, leaving 15 bases between them. Germline assignment: CDR1 MNHEY and CDR2 SMNVEV (reference sequence). As DNA, the CDR3 is TGTGCCAGCAGTTCCCCATCCGCACTAACGAACACCGGGGAGCTGTTTTTT. Translating gives CASSSPSALTNTGELFF.

The gene calls are TRBV19 and TRBJ2-1; 9 bases agree with TRBD1. The germline CDR1 and CDR2 sequences are LNHDA and SQIVND (reference sequence). The CDR3 sequence is 11 residues long. Trimming at V came to 5 bases and at J to 12 bases, leaving 2 bases not matched to a gene. The CDR3 DNA reads as TGTGCCAGTAGTTCGGGACAGGGGCAGTTCTTC. It codes for CASSSGQGQFF.

The chain has TRBV2 and TRBJ2-1, with TRBD2 matching over 12 bases. V lost 8 bases, J lost 0 bases, and 11 bases stayed unmatched. Germline loops: CDR1 SNHLY, CDR2 FYNNEI. The CDR3 covers 18 residues. The CDR3 DNA follows: TGTGCCAGCCTGACTAGCGGGAGCTCCCTTAGCTCCTACAATGAGCAGTTCTTC. Amino acids: CASLTSGSSLSSYNEQFF. The entire variable domain, with the rest obtained from reference TRBV2 and TRBJ2-1, is as follows: EPEVTQTPSHQVTQMGQEVILRCVPISNHLYFYWYRQILGQKVEFLVSFYNNEISEKSEIFDDQFSVERPDGSNFTLKIRSTKLEDSAMYFCASLTSGSSLSSYNEQFFGPGTRLTVL.

The chain employs TRBV28 and TRBJ2-7, with no clear D. This CDR3 comprises 16 residues. Germline V lookup: CDR1 MDHEN, CDR2 SYDVKM. V shed 5 bases and J shed 3 bases, with 20 bases lying between them. Here the CDR3 DNA reads TGTGCCAGCAGTGCATCCCCAGACCGACGGAGCTACGAGCAGTACTTC. Its protein product is CASSASPDRRSYEQYF. Combining the CDR3 with reference TRBV28 and TRBJ2-7 gives the whole variable domain DVKVTQSSRYLVKRTGEKVFLECVQDMDHENMFWYRQDPGLGLRLIYFSYDVKMKEKGDIPEGYSVSREKKERFSLILESASTNQTSMYLCASSASPDRRSYEQYFGPGTRLTVT.

V gene TRBV25-1 combines with J gene TRBJ2-3; the match to TRBD2 covers 12 bases. The CDR3 extends over 17 amino acids. From germline, CDR1 is MGHDK and CDR2 SYGVNS. The V gene end was trimmed by 6 bases and the J gene end by 4 bases; junction bases not matched to a gene: 11. The CDR3 spells CASSETSGSLVADTQYF. CDR3 bases: TGTGCCAGCAGCGAGACTAGCGGGAGTTTGGTAGCAGATACGCAGTATTTT.

The genes are TRBV6-5 and TRBJ1-1; D uncertain. This CDR3 contains 14 residues. Trimming cost V 6 bases and J 0 bases, with 11 bases left between them. Germline V gene data show CDR1 as MNHEY and CDR2 as SVGAGI. The CDR3 here is CASRFPGVNTEAFF. The CDR3 bases are TGTGCCAGCAGGTTCCCCGGGGTGAACACTGAAGCTTTCTTT.

The rearrangement joins TRBV18 to TRBJ2-3; 7 bases fit TRBD1. Germline V lookup: CDR1 KGHSH, CDR2 LQKENI. The CDR3 extends over 19 amino acids. With 5 bases clipped from V and 0 bases from J, the junction kept 17 bases outside the gene matches. The DNA for the CDR3 is TGTGCCAGCTCAACATCTTGGGACAGTAATGAAGCTAGCACAGATACGCAGTATTTT. Residues: CASSTSWDSNEASTDTQYF.

This chain joins TRBV4-1 and TRBJ1-5, with TRBD1 matching 7 bases. The CDR3 runs to 15 residues. V lost 0 bases and J lost 4; bases outside the gene matches: 3. CDR1 is MGHRA and CDR2 is YSYEKL in the germline V gene. The CDR3 coding sequence is TGCGCCAGCAGCCAAGATTGGGGACAGAATCAGCCCCAGCATTTT. Its protein product is CASSQDWGQNQPQHF.

This clone was recorded a few times. V is TRBV5-6 and J is TRBJ1-6; D is unclear. The CDR3 consists of 12 residues. Germline values: CDR1 SGHDT, CDR2 YYEEEE. The V gene lost 2 bases and the J gene lost 7 bases, with 4 bases spanning the gap. The CDR3 DNA is TGTGCCAGCAGCTTTATAAATTCACCCCTCCACTTT. Encoded protein: CASSFINSPLHF.

The rearrangement uses TRBV6-1 and TRBJ1-5; D is perhaps TRBD1 (5 bases). CDR3 length: 15 amino acids. Germline V lookup: CDR1 MNHNS, CDR2 SASEGT. Trimming took off 4 bases at V and 6 bases at J, with 16 bases between the two ends. The CDR3 nucleotides read TGTGCCAGCAGTGGCGTGTCAGGGTATGCTCAGCCCCAGCATTTT. Translation gives CASSGVSGYAQPQHF.

In this sample, this clone turned up once. The chain's CDR3 is CASSQADRTGSDYGYTF. For the CDR3, the DNA is TGCGCCAGCAGCCAAGCGGATAGGACAGGATCAGACTATGGCTACACCTTC. The chain combines TRBV4-3 with TRBJ1-2; 7 bases match TRBD1. There are 17 residues in the CDR3. Germline CDR1 reads LGHNA; CDR2 reads YSLEER. V shed 1 base, J shed 3 bases, and the junction held 11 bases outside the gene matches.

The rearrangement uses TRBV4-3 and TRBJ2-7; perhaps TRBD1 as D (6 bases). Per the germline V gene, CDR1 is LGHNA and CDR2 is YSLEER. V was clipped by 3 bases and J by 4 bases, with 19 bases between them. The CDR3 is 16 residues long. The CDR3, as DNA: TGCGCCAGCAGCCAGGCTATACAGGGCCCGCTTTACGAGCAGTACTTC. Translating gives CASSQAIQGPLYEQYF.

The CDR3 sequence: CASGRALAKNIQYF. The CDR3 DNA reads as TGTGCCAGCGGCAGGGCCCTAGCCAAAAACATTCAGTACTTC. This chain links TRBV6-1 with TRBJ2-4; a possible D gene is TRBD1 (5 bases). The germline V gene encodes CDR1 MNHNS and CDR2 SASEGT. The length of the CDR3 is 14 residues. The V and J ends lost 8 bases and 0 bases respectively, with 11 bases between them.

This chain joins TRBV7-9 and TRBJ2-2, with no clear D. The CDR3 sequence is 12 residues long. CDR1 SEHNR and CDR2 FQNEAQ come from the germline V gene (reference sequence). V dropped 5 bases and J dropped 7 bases, with 8 bases sitting between them. CDR3 sequence: CASSPRFGELFF. As DNA, the CDR3 is TGTGCCAGCAGCCCGAGGTTCGGGGAGCTGTTTTTT.

This chain uses TRBV14 with TRBJ1-6, with D maybe TRBD1 (5 bases). Trimming left V 0 bases short and J 8 bases short, with 11 bases between. CDR1 is SGHDN and CDR2 is FVKESK in the germline V gene. This CDR3 is 15 amino acids long. Written as DNA, the CDR3 is TGTGCCAGCAGCCAAGATATAACAGGAGATTCACCCCTCCACTTT. Translation: CASSQDITGDSPLHF.

The V call is TRBV7-9, the J call TRBJ2-3; D is undetermined. Between the trimmed V and J ends, which lost 5 bases and 6 bases, there was a span of 18 bases. The CDR3 consists of 15 residues. CDR1 SEHNR and CDR2 FQNEAQ come from the germline V gene (reference sequence). This chain's CDR3 is CASSTSSGMADTQYF. CDR3 bases: TGTGCCAGCAGCACCTCGTCAGGAATGGCCGATACGCAGTATTTT.

The chain combines TRBV4-3 with TRBJ2-7; 9 nucleotides match TRBD1. V lost 0 bases and J lost 4; bases outside the gene matches: 4. This CDR3 has 15 residues. Germline V gene sequence: CDR1 LGHNA, CDR2 YSLEER. The CDR3 DNA follows: TGCGCCAGCAGCCAAGAGGGGACAGGGAAATACGAGCAGTACTTC. Translation gives CASSQEGTGKYEQYF.

This rearrangement joins TRBV19 to TRBJ1-5, with D possibly TRBD1 on 5 matching bases. The CDR3 consists of 16 residues. V shed 3 bases and J shed 0 bases, with 12 bases lying between them. Germline lookup yields CDR1 LNHDA and CDR2 SQIVND (reference sequence). CDR3 bases: TGTGCCAGTAGTATTGACAGAAACTATAGCAATCAGCCCCAGCATTTT. Protein sequence: CASSIDRNYSNQPQHF. Full variable domain (remainder filled in from reference TRBV19 and TRBJ1-5): DGGITQSPKYLFRKEGQNVTLSCEQNLNHDAMYWYRQDPGQGLRLIYYSQIVNDFQKGDIAEGYSVSREKKESFPLTVTSAQKNPTAFYLCASSIDRNYSNQPQHFGDGTRLSIL.

This clone was seen only once. The chain's CDR3 is CASSLAYTGSSNQPQHF. The CDR3 DNA reads TGTGCCAGCAGCTTAGCGTATACGGGGTCAAGCAATCAGCCCCAGCATTTT. The chain recombines TRBV7-9 with TRBJ1-5; D call uncertain. The CDR3 has 17 residues. Germline V gives CDR1 SEHNR, CDR2 FQNEAQ (reference sequence). V was pared by 0 bases and J by 1 base, with 13 bases between.

The genes are TRBV29-1 and TRBJ2-1; 8 bases fit TRBD1. CDR1 is SQVTM, CDR2 ANQGSEA, per germline. V lost 2 bases, J lost 6 bases, and 6 bases stayed unmatched. The CDR3 consists of 14 residues. The CDR3 region is CSVERTGYGNEQFF. In DNA form, the CDR3 reads TGCAGCGTTGAAAGGACAGGGTATGGCAATGAGCAGTTCTTC.